Given below is one T cell receptor beta chain in context. The antigen is not known. The data stem from a study of identical twins. General study findings and limits: Excess sharing by twins proved weaker in beta out-of-frame sequences. Clonotypes of the beta chain that were abundant in cord blood carried fewer insertions (memory repertoires showed none).

This CDR3 is 15 amino acids long. Trimming pared 3 bases from V and 4 bases from J, leaving 16 bases between. Germline V lookup: CDR1 SGHRS, CDR2 YFSETQ. Via MiXCR, TCRdb re-called the 5' RACE reads, giving one row per CDR3 protein. Among about 690,000 distinct CDR3 sequences, 21% were seen once, and the ten largest hold about 4.5%. The same sample was also studied in work on T cells expressing NK-cell markers. Per that study: Seven HCMV-seropositive donors and one seronegative donor made up the eight sequenced donors. In several experiments, sorting was restricted to alpha-beta TCR T cells by an anti-gamma-delta TCR antibody.

Sequencing was done on a sample of PBMCs. The gene calls are TRBV5-1 and TRBJ2-5; TRBD1 or TRBD2 may be the D gene (5 bases each). The sequence was obtained from a woman aged 18-29 years in good health. CDR3 residues: CASSSNLAGGETQYF. In DNA form, the CDR3 reads TGCGCCAGCAGCTCGAATTTAGCTGGGGGAGAGACCCAGTACTTC.